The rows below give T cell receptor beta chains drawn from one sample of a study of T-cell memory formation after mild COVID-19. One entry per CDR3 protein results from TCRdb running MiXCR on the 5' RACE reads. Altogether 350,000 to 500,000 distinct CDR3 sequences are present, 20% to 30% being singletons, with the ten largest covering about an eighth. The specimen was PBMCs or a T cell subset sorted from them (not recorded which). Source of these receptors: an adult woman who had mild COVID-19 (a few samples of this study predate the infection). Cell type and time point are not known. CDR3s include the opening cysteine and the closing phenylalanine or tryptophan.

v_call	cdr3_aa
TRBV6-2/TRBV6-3	CASSPTGNQPQHF
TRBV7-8	CASSLRQTGETFF
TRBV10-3	CAISEHRGQTQYF
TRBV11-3	CASSLVGTGGYNEQFF
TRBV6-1	CASSELAVGNTEAFF
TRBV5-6	CASSLGGQDYYGYTF
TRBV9	CASSVGSLGGAKNIQYF
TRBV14	CASSPDGVTQYF
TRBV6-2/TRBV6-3	CASIPAHEAGELFF
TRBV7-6	CASSFLPPDNEQFF
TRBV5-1	CASSLDVDEQFF
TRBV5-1	CASSLVRENTEAFF
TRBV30	CAWSLGLAGGRDTQYF
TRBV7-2	CASSLDSGSRDEQFF
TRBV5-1	CASSLNDRGHGTGELFF
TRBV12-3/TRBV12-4	CASSLHRDRSYGYTF
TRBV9	CASSEGSLANQPQHF
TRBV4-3	CASSQDWTGAAWGYTF
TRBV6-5	CASSFGVGSYEQYF
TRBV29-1	CSVARGGGGRTDTQYF
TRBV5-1	CASSLSGTAAGELFF
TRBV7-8	CASSRLAGGLNEQFF
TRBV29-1	CSAGGGEYEQYF
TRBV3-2	CASSQIQGGPYEQYF
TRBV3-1	CASSPVPSNQPQHF
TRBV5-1	CASSPTGGRNTEAFF
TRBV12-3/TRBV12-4	CASTPGLAGSQETQYF
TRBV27	CASSPTVSYEQYF
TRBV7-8	CASSLPYQETQYF
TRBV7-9	CASSLFTEAFF
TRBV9	CASSVGGGNRINEQYF
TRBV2	CASRVENTGELFF
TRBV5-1	CASSSPTGRSRNTEAFF
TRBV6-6	CASTSGPRTEAFF
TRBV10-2	CAVRRAAQDGEQYF
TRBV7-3	CASSPSAFGEQYF
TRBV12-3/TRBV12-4	CASSLAGTGINEQYF
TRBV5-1	CASSLEGPYNEQFF
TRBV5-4	CASGTSGGSYEQYF
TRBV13	CASSPAWGYGEQFF
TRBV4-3	CASSQDWAGAYNEQFF
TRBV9	CASSRGSVRDTEAFF
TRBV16	CASSTQGSGNTIYF